The present TCR beta chain was sequenced within a study of cytomegalovirus exposure and HLA in healthy donors. The method was immunoSEQ multiplex PCR; TCRdb's version includes in-frame clones alone and lacks a portion of them. The table lists 120,000 or so clones, 70% to 90% of them singletons. The TCR sequence derives from a woman aged 18-30 years in good health and CMV-seronegative. The sample comprised PBMCs.

CDR3 amino acids: CASSVEGSSGPHNQPQHF. The CDR3 DNA sequence: TGTGCCAGCAGCGTAGAAGGCAGCTCGGGTCCACACAATCAGCCCCAGCATTTT. The chain carries TRBV9 and TRBJ1-5; no clear D. The CDR3 consists of 18 residues. The germline V gene has CDR1 SGDLS and CDR2 YYNGEE. V shed 0 bases and J shed 3 bases, with 19 bases lying between them.